This paragraph reports one TCR beta chain. Its antigen remains unknown. This sample was included in a study of CD8 T cells in ankylosing spondylitis. Whole-study results and caveats: Apparently characteristic of ankylosing spondylitis blood was a TCR beta motif (eight highly homologous variants).

Germline V lookup: CDR1 SGHRS, CDR2 YFSETQ. CDR3 length: 15 amino acids. V lost 0 bases to trimming and J lost 0 bases, with 8 bases between them. TCRdb reanalysed the 5' RACE reads using MiXCR and keeps one entry per CDR3 protein. The data hold hundreds of thousands of distinct CDR3 sequences, with 25% to 30% observed a single time. Sequenced sample: blood, either unsorted or a sorted T cell fraction (not recorded which). This chain links TRBV5-1 with TRBJ2-3, with a tentative D call TRBD1 (5 bases). This clonotype was obtained from a male donor with ankylosing spondylitis. DNA for the CDR3: TGCGCCAGCAGCTTGGCTGACAGAAGCACAGATACGCAGTATTTT. Its translation: CASSLADRSTDTQYF.